One and the same sample provided the 22 T cell receptor beta chains below, sequenced in a study of cytomegalovirus exposure and HLA in healthy donors. PCR employed 60 Vbeta and 13 Jbeta primers. Profiled with immunoSEQ multiplex PCR; TCRdb holds only in-frame clones, not every one. This table has under 200,000 clones, 65% to 85% appearing once. The sequencing input was PBMCs. Receptors were obtained from a woman aged 25-40 years in good health and CMV-seropositive.

The chain carries TRBV9 and TRBJ2-5; D is perhaps TRBD2 (6 bases). CDR1 SGDLS and CDR2 YYNGEE come from the germline V gene. The CDR3 runs to 14 residues. The ends were cut back, 0 bases at V and 7 bases at J, with 13 bases in the middle. The CDR3 protein is CASSVEIGGGTQYF. The DNA of the CDR3 is TGTGCCAGCAGCGTAGAGATCGGGGGAGGGACCCAGTACTTC. The whole variable domain, remainder taken from reference TRBV9 and TRBJ2-5, is DSGVTQTPKHLITATGQRVTLRCSPRSGDLSVYWYQQSLDQGLQFLIQYYNGEERAKGNILERFSAQQFPDLHSELNLSSLELGDSALYFCASSVEIGGGTQYFGPGTRLLVL.

This chain joins TRBV27 and TRBJ1-3; possible D gene TRBD1, 5 bases. Per germline, CDR1 MNHEY and CDR2 SMNVEV (reference sequence). V was trimmed by 1 base and J by 8 bases, leaving 15 bases between them. The CDR3 sequence is 15 residues long. The CDR3 region has the DNA TGTGCCAGCAGTTTATTGGGCCGGCGGGGGGACACCATATATTTT. Amino acids: CASSLLGRRGDTIYF.

The chain employs TRBV5-1 and TRBJ1-2, with a possible D match to TRBD1 (5 bases). The germline CDR1 and CDR2 sequences are SGHRS and YFSETQ. Deletions cut 3 bases from V and 2 bases from J, with 11 bases between. This CDR3 is built from 14 residues. In nucleotides, the CDR3 is TGCGCCAGCAGCTACTTCCAGGGAAACTATGGCTACACCTTC. As protein: CASSYFQGNYGYTF.

This chain joins TRBV2 and TRBJ1-2, with 7 bases identical to TRBD1. V was pared by 6 bases and J by 6 bases, with 7 bases of the junction left unmatched. Germline values: CDR1 SNHLY, CDR2 FYNNEI. CDR3 size: 13 residues. CDR3 coding DNA: TGTGCCAGCAGCCGACAGGGCCACAATGGCTACACCTTC. As protein: CASSRQGHNGYTF.

The chain joins TRBV7-2 to TRBJ1-6; D is possibly TRBD1 (6 bases). V lost 8 bases to trimming and J lost 7 bases, with 18 bases between them. Germline-derived CDR1 and CDR2 are SGHTA and FQGNSA. This CDR3 is 15 amino acids long. The CDR3 reads CASSGGPYRNSPLHF. CDR3 in DNA: TGTGCCAGCTCCGGGGGGCCATACAGAAATTCACCCCTCCACTTT.

CDR3 region: CASSYTGNDSPLHF. As DNA, the CDR3 is TGTGCCAGCAGTTATACAGGGAATGATTCACCCCTCCACTTT. The V gene is TRBV6-5, the J gene TRBJ1-6, with D possibly being TRBD1 (6 bases). V lost 3 bases to trimming and J lost 8 bases, with 11 bases between them. The CDR3 sequence is 14 residues long. Germline loops: CDR1 MNHEY, CDR2 SVGAGI.

The chain carries TRBV15 and TRBJ1-2, with D unclear. V was cut by 5 bases and J by 8 bases, with 12 bases left in between. From germline, CDR1 is LNHNV and CDR2 YYDKDF (reference sequence). The CDR3 spans 12 residues. CDR3 coding DNA: TGTGCCACCAGCCAAGACACTGGCGGCTACACCTTC. This translates into CATSQDTGGYTF.

The chain links TRBV19 to TRBJ1-4; 10 bases align to TRBD1. Germline values: CDR1 LNHDA, CDR2 SQIVND (reference sequence). The CDR3 contains 15 residues. The V gene end was trimmed by 6 bases and the J gene end by 3 bases; junction bases not matched to a gene: 4. The CDR3 protein is CASRDRGQPNEKLFF. CDR3 DNA: TGTGCCAGTAGAGACAGGGGGCAGCCTAATGAAAAACTGTTTTTT.

The V gene is TRBV19, the J gene TRBJ2-7; tentatively, D is TRBD1 (5 bases). V lost 9 bases to trimming and J lost 3 bases, with 15 bases between them. CDR1 is LNHDA and CDR2 is SQIVND in the germline V gene (reference sequence). This CDR3 has 13 amino acids. CDR3 protein: CASAPWQGYEQYF. CDR3 bases: TGTGCCAGCGCACCCTGGCAGGGCTACGAGCAGTACTTC.

The chain is built from TRBV4-2 and TRBJ2-5; 7 bases are a match to TRBD2. CDR1 and CDR2 from the germline V gene are LGHNA and YNFKEQ. Trimming at V came to 4 bases and at J to 4 bases, leaving 6 bases not matched to a gene. CDR3 length equals 14 residues. The CDR3 is CASSPVPSGETQYF. CDR3 coding DNA: TGTGCCAGCAGCCCCGTCCCTAGCGGAGAGACCCAGTACTTC.

V and J are TRBV10-3 and TRBJ2-3, with 11 bases matching TRBD2. The length of the CDR3 is 16 residues. The V gene end was trimmed by 4 bases and the J gene end by 0 bases; junction bases not matched to a gene: 3. CDR1 is ENHRY and CDR2 is SYGVKD in the germline V gene. CDR3 nucleotides: TGTGCCATCAGTGGGGGGACTAGCGGTAGCACAGATACGCAGTATTTT. Residues: CAISGGTSGSTDTQYF.

CDR3 coding DNA: TGTGCCAGCAGTTCCCTGGGACAGGGCAACACAGATACGCAGTATTTT. Translating it yields CASSSLGQGNTDTQYF. The rearrangement joins TRBV27 to TRBJ2-3; 9 bases fit TRBD1. V lost 4 bases, J lost 2 bases, and 7 bases stayed unmatched. In germline, CDR1 is MNHEY, CDR2 SMNVEV (reference sequence). CDR3 size: 16 residues.

V gene TRBV7-3 combines with J gene TRBJ1-3; 8 bases agree with TRBD1. Germline assignment: CDR1 SGHTA and CDR2 FQGTGA. V shed 3 bases, J shed 0 bases, and the junction held 4 bases outside the gene matches. This CDR3 is built from 16 residues. CDR3 in amino acids: CASSFWGQDSGNTIYF. CDR3 sequence (DNA): TGTGCCAGCAGCTTCTGGGGACAGGACTCTGGAAACACCATATATTTT.

J is TRBJ2-1 and V is TRBV7-2, with D unresolved. This CDR3 region has 15 residues. In germline, CDR1 is SGHTA, CDR2 FQGNSA. V lost 1 base, J lost 7 bases, and 14 bases lay in between. CDR3 region: CASSLGLILRNEQFF. As DNA, the CDR3 is TGTGCCAGCAGCTTAGGACTCATCTTGAGGAATGAGCAGTTCTTC.

Of note for this clone: Other DNA sequences of this sample code for an identical CDR3. The genes are TRBV9 and TRBJ2-7; no definite D call. Between the trimmed V and J ends, which lost 0 bases and 1 base, there was a span of 8 bases. There are 14 residues in the CDR3. The germline V gene encodes CDR1 SGDLS and CDR2 YYNGEE. In nucleotides, the CDR3 is TGTGCCAGCAGCGTAGGGCAGGTTTCCTACGAGCAGTACTTC. It codes for CASSVGQVSYEQYF.

This clone was seen once. CDR3 region: CASSMGPDRVTWTKNIQYF. The CDR3 coding sequence is TGTGCCAGTAGTATGGGCCCCGACAGGGTAACGTGGACCAAAAACATTCAGTACTTC. The rearrangement uses TRBV19 and TRBJ2-4; 7 bases match TRBD1. Germline V gene data show CDR1 as LNHDA and CDR2 as SQIVND (reference sequence). J lost 2 bases, V lost 3 bases, and 16 bases had no gene match. The CDR3 runs to 19 residues.

The rearrangement joins TRBV18 to TRBJ2-3; TRBD2 might be the D (5 bases). Germline V CDR1 and CDR2: KGHSH, LQKENI. This CDR3 is 18 amino acids long. Deletions cut 3 bases from V and 1 base from J, with 20 bases between. The CDR3 region is CASSPESGRTVGTDTQYF. CDR3 sequence (DNA): TGTGCCAGCTCACCTGAATCGGGAAGGACGGTTGGCACAGATACGCAGTATTTT.

A single count supports this clone. The genes are TRBV2 and TRBJ2-7; no reliable D call. V gave up 5 bases and J gave up 3 bases, with 2 bases separating them. This CDR3 is built from 10 residues. Germline V gene lookup returns CDR1 SNHLY and CDR2 FYNNEI. CDR3 sequence (DNA): TGTGCCAGCAGTCTCTACGAGCAGTACTTC. It encodes CASSLYEQYF.

This clone was seen a handful of times. This chain links TRBV5-4 with TRBJ1-4; D unclear. Germline V gene data show CDR1 as SGHNT and CDR2 as YYREEE (reference sequence). The CDR3 totals 13 residues. Trimming removed 3 bases at V and 0 bases at J, with 3 bases between. The CDR3 protein is CASSSATNEKLFF. The CDR3 DNA follows: TGTGCCAGCAGCTCCGCAACTAATGAAAAACTGTTTTTT.

The genes are TRBV7-9 and TRBJ1-6; 7 positions match TRBD1. V lost 5 bases and J lost 10; bases outside the gene matches: 8. Germline CDR1 reads SEHNR; CDR2 reads FQNEAQ (reference sequence). This CDR3 comprises 14 residues. The CDR3 region has the DNA TGTGCCAGCAGCAAGACAGGGTTGGGGTCACCCCTCCACTTT. It specifies CASSKTGLGSPLHF. Combining the CDR3 with reference TRBV7-9 and TRBJ1-6 gives the whole variable domain DTGVSQNPRHKITKRGQNVTFRCDPISEHNRLYWYRQTLGQGPEFLTYFQNEAQLEKSRLLSDRFSAERPKGSFSTLEIQRTEQGDSAMYLCASSKTGLGSPLHFGNGTRLTVT.

As regards this clone: Other DNA sequences in this sample translate to the same CDR3. This rearrangement joins TRBV9 to TRBJ2-7, with 7 bases fitting TRBD1. The CDR3 covers 14 residues. After removal of 0 bases from V and 2 bases from J, the junction contained 2 bases not matched to a gene. Per germline, CDR1 SGDLS and CDR2 YYNGEE. The CDR3: CASSVGQGAYEQYF. In DNA form, the CDR3 reads TGTGCCAGCAGCGTAGGCCAGGGGGCCTACGAGCAGTACTTC.

The rearrangement links TRBV10-3 to TRBJ2-1; 10 nucleotides align to TRBD1. The V and J ends lost 7 bases and 5 bases, in that order; junction bases with no gene match: 8. The CDR3 has 15 residues. In germline, CDR1 is ENHRY, CDR2 SYGVKD. CDR3 DNA: TGTGCCATCACCGATCGACAGGGGGCGAACAATGAGCAGTTCTTC. Its protein is CAITDRQGANNEQFF.